What follows are 21 T cell receptor beta chains derived from one specimen sequenced in a study of T cells in Graves' hyperthyroidism and ophthalmopathy. Amplification targeted TCR beta CDR3 regions from RNA transcripts. A set of HTBI primers served as the primers for a first-round RT-PCR of the TCR CDR3. TCRdb independently ran MiXCR on the multiplex PCR reads; one entry per CDR3 protein. Here the sample spans about 710,000 distinct CDR3 sequences, around 17% being singletons. The sample taken for sequencing was blood. The receptors come from a man between 18 and 29 years old with Graves' hyperthyroidism.

V and J are TRBV30 and TRBJ1-6, with TRBD1 matching 12 bases. The V and J ends lost 2 bases and 10 bases, in that order; junction bases with no gene match: 9. From germline, CDR1 is GTSNPN and CDR2 SVGIG (reference sequence). The CDR3 is 16 residues long. The CDR3 region has the DNA TGTGCCTGGAGTCCCCAGGGACAGGGGGCTTCCTCACCCCTCCACTTT. Protein: CAWSPQGQGASSPLHF.

As regards this clonotype: This may come from a read error, since a much larger clone is one base off. The chain is built from TRBV28 and TRBJ1-2; a possible D gene is TRBD1 (6 bases). Trimming took off 8 bases at V and 4 bases at J, with 17 bases between the two ends. CDR1 and CDR2 (germline): MDHEN, SYDVKM. The CDR3 is 14 residues long. The CDR3 region has the DNA TGTGCCAGCGGTTCGGACAGTTCCCTCTATGGCTACACCTTC. Encoded protein: CASGSDSSLYGYTF.

This clonotype appeared many times. The chain links TRBV28 to TRBJ2-3; 12 nucleotides agree with TRBD2. The CDR3 is 15 residues long. Looked up from germline, CDR1 is MDHEN and CDR2 is SYDVKM. The trim removed 10 bases at V and 2 bases at J, leaving 7 bases unmatched. The CDR3, as DNA: TGTGCCACCAGACTAGCGGGAGCCTCCACAGATACGCAGTATTTT. Its translation is CATRLAGASTDTQYF.

The V and J genes are TRBV11-2 and TRBJ2-6; D gene ambiguous. Germline lookup yields CDR1 SGHAT and CDR2 FQNNGV. The CDR3 runs to 15 residues. V was pared by 0 bases and J by 4 bases, with 7 bases between. The CDR3 protein is CASSLDLGGANVLTF. CDR3 nucleotides: TGTGCCAGCAGCTTAGATCTTGGAGGGGCCAACGTCCTGACTTTC.

This clonotype was seen a few times. The rearrangement joins TRBV3-1 to TRBJ2-1, with D unresolved. Germline lookup yields CDR1 LGHDT and CDR2 YNNKEL (reference sequence). The CDR3 sequence is 15 residues long. Trimming left V 0 bases short and J 4 bases short, with 10 bases between. CDR3 protein: CASSQDSTRYNEQFF. In DNA, the CDR3 is TGTGCCAGCAGCCAAGACAGCACTCGTTACAATGAGCAGTTCTTC.

The genes are TRBV28 and TRBJ1-5; 9 positions agree with TRBD1. The germline gives CDR1 MDHEN, CDR2 SYDVKM. The CDR3 consists of 17 residues. V lost 4 bases to trimming and J lost 6 bases; unmatched junction nucleotides: 13. In DNA form, the CDR3 reads TGTGCCAGCAGTTGGCCGGAGGGGGGACAGGGCAGTCAGCCCCAGCATTTT. This codes for CASSWPEGGQGSQPQHF.

Only a few counts were recorded for this clonotype. This likely comes from a read error, as the CDR3 has no conserved phenylalanine or tryptophan at its end. The J gene is TRBJ2-1, the V gene TRBV11-3; 16 bases are a match to TRBD2. The CDR3 length is 19 residues. Germline V gene data show CDR1 as SGHNT and CDR2 as YENEEA. The V and J ends lost 5 bases and 0 bases, in that order; junction bases with no gene match: 7. CDR3 region: CASSPGTSGRESSYNEQFS. The CDR3 region has the DNA TGTGCCAGCAGCCCCGGGACTAGCGGGAGGGAAAGCTCCTACAATGAGCAGTTCTCC.

In its sample, this clonotype was seen many times. The CDR3 region is CASSLVGQTNTGELFF. DNA for the CDR3: TGCGCCAGCAGCTTGGTAGGCCAGACCAACACCGGGGAGCTGTTTTTT. This rearrangement joins TRBV5-1 to TRBJ2-2; no reliable D call. V was trimmed by 0 bases and J by 2 bases, leaving 11 bases between them. CDR1 SGHRS and CDR2 YFSETQ come from the germline V gene. CDR3 length: 16 residues.

This clonotype was observed a handful of times. This chain links TRBV5-1 with TRBJ2-5, with D unresolved. Trimming stripped 3 bases from V and 5 bases from J, with 14 bases between. Germline V gene lookup returns CDR1 SGHRS and CDR2 YFSETQ. The CDR3 totals 14 residues. The CDR3 loop is CASSSPEGFETQYF. The CDR3 coding sequence is TGCGCCAGCAGCTCGCCGGAAGGCTTTGAGACCCAGTACTTC.

The chain combines TRBV27 with TRBJ2-1; maybe TRBD2 (5 bases). The V end lost 2 bases, the J end lost 6 bases, and 11 bases lay between the germline ends. Germline lookup yields CDR1 MNHEY and CDR2 SMNVEV (reference sequence). This CDR3 spans 14 amino acids. The CDR3 sequence: CASSLGSRVNEQFF. For the CDR3, the DNA is TGTGCCAGCAGTTTAGGGTCGAGGGTCAATGAGCAGTTCTTC.

This clonotype showed up just a few times. For the CDR3, the DNA is TGTGCCAGTACTTCCCGGGACTATTACAATGAGCAGTTCTTC. Its translation: CASTSRDYYNEQFF. J is TRBJ2-1 and V is TRBV7-9; TRBD2 aligns across 7 bases. Trimming at V came to 9 bases and at J to 4 bases, leaving 9 bases not matched to a gene. The germline gives CDR1 SEHNR, CDR2 FQNEAQ (reference sequence). CDR3 length equals 14 residues.

This chain links TRBV6-2 or TRBV6-3 with TRBJ2-7; maybe TRBD1 (5 bases). Germline V gene sequence: CDR1 MNHEY, CDR2 SVGEGT. CDR3 length equals 12 residues. Between the trimmed V and J ends, which lost 6 bases and 3 bases, there was a span of 9 bases. The CDR3 nucleotides are TGTGCCAGCAGACCCGACAGCTACGAGCAGTACTTC. It codes for CASRPDSYEQYF.

The chain links TRBV7-2 to TRBJ2-1; D might be TRBD1 (5 bases). The CDR3 is 18 residues long. Germline lookup yields CDR1 SGHTA and CDR2 FQGNSA. V was pared by 4 bases and J by 6 bases, with 25 bases between. The CDR3 bases are TGTGCCAGCAGCTCATACAAAACAGGTTTTAGTCCCTGCAATGAGCAGTTCTTC. It yields the protein CASSSYKTGFSPCNEQFF.

The chain recombines TRBV7-2 with TRBJ2-2; possibly TRBD2 for D (6 bases). V lost 2 bases to trimming and J lost 8 bases, with 15 bases between them. The CDR3 totals 15 residues. Germline CDR1 reads SGHTA; CDR2 reads FQGNSA. CDR3 sequence: CASSLQAGLGGELFF. The CDR3 DNA is TGTGCCAGCAGCTTACAGGCGGGATTGGGAGGGGAGCTGTTTTTT. Full variable domain (remainder filled in from reference TRBV7-2 and TRBJ2-2): GAGVSQSPSNKVTEKGKDVELRCDPISGHTALYWYRQSLGQGLEFLIYFQGNSAPDKSGLPSDRFSAERTGGSVSTLTIQRTQQEDSAVYLCASSLQAGLGGELFFGEGSRLTVL.

V and J are TRBV30 and TRBJ1-2; no firm D call. Trimming pared 5 bases from V and 6 bases from J, leaving 19 bases between. The CDR3 sequence is 14 residues long. CDR1 is GTSNPN, CDR2 SVGIG, per germline (reference sequence). CDR3: CAWEKGSRPDGYTF. DNA of the CDR3: TGTGCCTGGGAGAAGGGTAGTAGGCCGGATGGCTACACCTTC.

Only one count was recorded for this clonotype. Possible read error: a much larger clone is one base away. The chain employs TRBV7-9 and TRBJ2-7; D is tentatively TRBD1 or TRBD2 (6 bases each). Germline lookup yields CDR1 SEHNR and CDR2 FQNEAQ (reference sequence). V gave up 0 bases and J gave up 9 bases, with 18 bases separating them. The CDR3 is made up of 15 amino acids. The CDR3 sequence: CASSLARGQVTAQYF. The CDR3 nucleotides read TGTGCCAGCAGCTTAGCGCGGGGACAAGTAACAGCGCAGTACTTC.

This clonotype was counted many times. The CDR3 bases are TGTGCCAGCAGCTCCCTAGGGATCATTGCCGGAGAGACCCAGTACTTC. Translating gives CASSSLGIIAGETQYF. The V gene is TRBV6-2 or TRBV6-3, the J gene TRBJ2-5, with D unresolved. The germline V gene has CDR1 MNHEY and CDR2 SVGEGT. The CDR3 covers 16 residues. V was clipped by 6 bases and J by 4 bases, with 21 bases between them.

J is TRBJ2-3 and V is TRBV4-1; the match to TRBD2 covers 8 bases. In germline, CDR1 is MGHRA, CDR2 YSYEKL. The CDR3 spans 16 residues. The V and J ends lost 0 bases and 4 bases, in that order; junction bases with no gene match: 6. DNA for the CDR3: TGCGCCAGCAGCCAAGATACCGGGGGGGCGCCAGATACGCAGTATTTT. Encoded protein: CASSQDTGGAPDTQYF.

This clonotype was counted ten times or more. This chain uses TRBV11-1 with TRBJ2-7; the D is unclear. V was trimmed by 4 bases and J by 1 base, leaving 8 bases between them. Germline values: CDR1 SGHAT, CDR2 FQDESV (reference sequence). The length of the CDR3 is 13 residues. CDR3 protein: CASSSGESYEQYF. As DNA, the CDR3 is TGTGCCAGCAGCTCAGGAGAATCCTACGAGCAGTACTTC.

Many counts were recorded for this clonotype. This rearrangement joins TRBV28 to TRBJ1-5; D possibly corresponds to TRBD1 (5 bases). This CDR3 has 14 amino acids. Germline assignment: CDR1 MDHEN and CDR2 SYDVKM. Trimming pared 3 bases from V and 5 bases from J, leaving 11 bases between. CDR3 coding DNA: TGTGCCAGCAGTTTGGGGGAGATTTATCAGCCCCAGCATTTT. Protein sequence: CASSLGEIYQPQHF. The full variable domain, completed using reference TRBV28 and TRBJ1-5, is DVKVTQSSRYLVKRTGEKVFLECVQDMDHENMFWYRQDPGLGLRLIYFSYDVKMKEKGDIPEGYSVSREKKERFSLILESASTNQTSMYLCASSLGEIYQPQHFGDGTRLSIL.

This clonotype turned up a few times. A read error may explain this, as a much larger clone is one base away. The chain uses TRBV28 and TRBJ1-2; weak D call: TRBD1 (6 bases). Per germline, CDR1 MDHEN and CDR2 SYDVKM. CDR3 size: 17 residues. The V end lost 6 bases, the J end lost 4 bases, and 24 bases lay between the germline ends. This CDR3 is CASRYGDLQGDVYGYTF. For the CDR3, the DNA is TGTGCCAGCAGGTACGGCGACCTACAGGGTGACGTCTATGGCTACACCTTC.